Sequencing of this T cell receptor beta chain was carried out in a study of response to subunit inactivated influenza vaccine. Study observations and caveats: Authors proposed each seasonal influenza vaccination draws in few new T cells.

TCRdb re-called the RT-PCR reads through MiXCR, storing one row per CDR3 protein. This table has around 490,000 distinct CDR3 sequences, 7.6% appearing once. This clonotype was picked up a small number of times. The target antigen is unknown. The starting material was PBMCs from blood, obtained around 25 months after vaccination. The receptor was isolated from a man between 50 and 69 years old who received an inactivated influenza vaccine.

The CDR3 nucleotides are TGTGCCAGCAGCCAGCCCGGAGTGCTGAACACTGAAGCTTTCTTT. This gives the protein CASSQPGVLNTEAFF. V and J are TRBV3-1 and TRBJ1-1; D is uncertain. Looked up from germline, CDR1 is LGHDT and CDR2 is YNNKEL (reference sequence). Trimming shortened V by 3 bases and J by 0 bases, and 11 bases separated the two germline ends. The CDR3 covers 15 residues.